This T cell receptor beta chain was identified in a study of blood T cell repertoires in COVID-19. About the research overall: PBMCs, B-cell-depleted T cells, or T cells provided the cDNA or gDNA that made up the material.

Per the authors' pipeline: It was from reference gene primer amplification that nucleated cell counts were estimated. Sequenced by immunoSEQ multiplex PCR; TCRdb stores in-frame clones only, minus some. V and J calls and clone size are as listed in that table; D and trimming were resolved from the DNA. The table shows a few hundred thousand clones, with 80% to 90% occurring only once. The CDR3 is 12 amino acids. Germline V lookup: CDR1 SNHLY, CDR2 FYNNEI. Trimming took off 6 bases at V and 7 bases at J, with 13 bases between the two ends. This clone came up once. The source material was peripheral blood. The receptor was isolated from a man aged 25 to 40 with active or convalescent COVID-19. The chain employs TRBV2 and TRBJ2-7; maybe TRBD2 (5 bases). Here the CDR3 reads CASRSDGIEQYF. As DNA, the CDR3 is TGTGCCAGCAGATCCGACGGGATAGAGCAGTACTTC. Variable domain in full (rest from reference TRBV2 and TRBJ2-7): EPEVTQTPSHQVTQMGQEVILRCVPISNHLYFYWYRQILGQKVEFLVSFYNNEISEKSEIFDDQFSVERPDGSNFTLKIRSTKLEDSAMYFCASRSDGIEQYFGPGTRLTVT.